A single TCR beta chain is shown here with its context. Libraries were prepared by immunoSEQ multiplex PCR; TCRdb keeps only in-frame clonotypes and omits some of them. The top ten clones hold over 10% of a sample with tens of thousands of clones, under 75% of them seen once. This sample stems from a study of cytotoxic CD8 clonotypes in ibrutinib-treated CLL. The CDR3 runs 14 residues. Germline-derived CDR1 and CDR2 are SGHDT and YYEEEE. The V end was cut by 5 bases, the J end by 4 bases, with 16 bases between. Sequenced material: PBMCs, taken after 12 months of ibrutinib treatment. This clonotype was obtained from a human donor with chronic lymphocytic leukemia. V is TRBV5-6 and J is TRBJ2-7; TRBD1 is a possible D gene (5 bases). This chain's CDR3 is CASRQRQSRYEQYF. The CDR3 bases are TGTGCCAGCAGACAAAGACAGTCTCGATACGAGCAGTACTTC.